Each of the 30 T cell receptor beta chains below was sequenced from the same sample in a study of T cells in Graves' hyperthyroidism and ophthalmopathy. RNA transcripts were the template for amplifying TCR beta CDR3 regions. The study used the HTBI primer set for a first-round RT-PCR of the TCR CDR3. MiXCR was run by TCRdb on the multiplex PCR reads, yielding one entry per CDR3 protein. The sample holds 550,000 to 650,000 distinct CDR3 sequences, 14% seen once. The sequencing input was blood. These receptors were collected from a woman between 40 and 55 years old with Graves' hyperthyroidism.

The chain carries TRBV29-1 and TRBJ1-1, with no clear D. V lost 4 bases to trimming and J lost 5 bases, with 11 bases between them. The CDR3 runs 12 residues. Germline values: CDR1 SQVTM, CDR2 ANQGSEA. The CDR3 region is CSVGTGRTEAFF. The DNA for the CDR3 is TGCAGCGTTGGCACCGGGAGGACTGAAGCTTTCTTT. The full variable domain, its missing parts supplied by reference TRBV29-1 and TRBJ1-1, is SAVISQKPSRDICQRGTSLTIQCQVDSQVTMMFWYRQQPGQSLTLIATANQGSEATYESGFVIDKFPISRPNLTFSTLTVSNMSPEDSSIYLCSVGTGRTEAFFGQGTRLTVV.

The table lists this clonotype with many counts. J is TRBJ2-7 and V is TRBV5-1, with TRBD2 as a possible D gene (6 bases). The V end was cut by 0 bases, the J end by 2 bases, with 9 bases between. The CDR3 contains 14 residues. Germline V gene sequence: CDR1 SGHRS, CDR2 YFSETQ. CDR3 coding DNA: TGCGCCAGCAGCTTGGAGGGAGGAGCCTACGAGCAGTACTTC. Translated, it gives CASSLEGGAYEQYF.

This chain connects TRBV7-9 to TRBJ1-1, with D tentatively TRBD1 (5 bases). Trimming took 5 bases from V and 0 from J, leaving 10 bases between them. CDR3 size: 14 residues. Germline assignment: CDR1 SEHNR and CDR2 FQNEAQ (reference sequence). The CDR3 DNA reads TGTGCCAGCAGCGCATTGGGGGTGAACACTGAAGCTTTCTTT. Translated: CASSALGVNTEAFF.

This clonotype was picked up many times. The chain is built from TRBV6-1 and TRBJ1-2, with D perhaps matching TRBD1 (5 bases). The CDR3 totals 14 residues. Germline V gene lookup returns CDR1 MNHNS and CDR2 SASEGT. V lost 8 bases to trimming and J lost 7 bases, with 20 bases between them. The CDR3 reads CASPDLEGQVGYTF. The CDR3 DNA sequence: TGTGCCAGCCCCGACTTGGAGGGGCAGGTTGGCTACACCTTC.

The chain joins TRBV18 to TRBJ2-1; D not resolved. CDR1 is KGHSH, CDR2 LQKENI, per germline. The CDR3 is made up of 14 amino acids. V dropped 2 bases and J dropped 6 bases, with 11 bases sitting between them. This CDR3 is CASSPGISGNEQFF. In nucleotides, the CDR3 is TGTGCCAGCTCACCAGGGATTAGTGGCAATGAGCAGTTCTTC.

This clonotype was recorded at least ten times. The genes are TRBV28 and TRBJ2-7; TRBD1 is a possible D gene (6 bases). Germline V gene sequence: CDR1 MDHEN, CDR2 SYDVKM. This CDR3 contains 16 residues. V was cut by 7 bases and J by 2 bases, with 21 bases left in between. CDR3 residues: CASTRPGTWGAYEQYF. CDR3 DNA sequence: TGTGCCAGCACACGTCCCGGGACATGGGGAGCCTACGAGCAGTACTTC. The full variable domain, rest sourced from reference TRBV28 and TRBJ2-7, is DVKVTQSSRYLVKRTGEKVFLECVQDMDHENMFWYRQDPGLGLRLIYFSYDVKMKEKGDIPEGYSVSREKKERFSLILESASTNQTSMYLCASTRPGTWGAYEQYFGPGTRLTVT.

This clonotype occurred many times. The chain carries TRBV11-2 and TRBJ1-6, with D uncertain. The CDR3 is made up of 13 amino acids. V dropped 4 bases and J dropped 12 bases, with 13 bases sitting between them. Germline CDR1 SGHAT, CDR2 FQNNGV. The CDR3 nucleotides are TGTGCCAGCAGCTCCGCTGTAGGGTTACCCCTCCACTTT. This translates into CASSSAVGLPLHF.

This clonotype was detected a few times. The rearrangement joins TRBV7-9 to TRBJ2-3; no definite D call. The CDR3 has 13 residues. Germline CDR1 and CDR2: SEHNR and FQNEAQ (reference sequence). Between the trimmed V and J ends, which lost 7 bases and 4 bases, there was a span of 12 bases. The CDR3 loop is CASTSEVPDTQYF. CDR3 nucleotide sequence: TGTGCCAGCACTTCCGAGGTCCCAGATACGCAGTATTTT.

This clonotype was counted many times. The rearrangement uses TRBV12-3 or TRBV12-4 and TRBJ2-1; the match to TRBD2 covers 13 bases. This CDR3 spans 15 amino acids. Trimming took 6 bases from V and 5 from J; bases not matched to a gene: 4. CDR3 DNA: TGTGCCAGCAGCTGGACTAGCGGGAGCAACAATGAGCAGTTCTTC. Translated: CASSWTSGSNNEQFF.

The table lists this clonotype with many counts. The chain carries TRBV27 and TRBJ1-5; 8 bases line up with TRBD1. This CDR3 comprises 15 residues. Germline V CDR1 and CDR2: MNHEY, SMNVEV (reference sequence). V shed 5 bases and J 6 bases; nucleotides not matched to a gene: 9. CDR3 residues: CASSDRGFFGQPQHF. CDR3 coding DNA: TGTGCCAGCAGTGACAGGGGTTTTTTCGGTCAGCCCCAGCATTTT.

In regard to this clonotype: Its ends do not fully match the called genes, so a read error is possible. The V gene is TRBV19, the J gene TRBJ2-1, with D perhaps given as TRBD1 or TRBD2 (5 bases each). Germline lookup yields CDR1 LNHDA and CDR2 SQIVND (reference sequence). The CDR3 loop spans 13 amino acids. The CDR3 bases are TGTGCCAGAGACAGATATGAGGGCAATGAGCAGTCCTTC. Translating gives CARDRYEGNEQSF. Supplemented by reference TRBV19 and TRBJ2-1, the full variable domain reads DGGITQSPKYLFRKEGQNVTLSCEQNLNHDAMYWYRQDPGQGLRLIYYSQIVNDFQKGDIAEGYSVSREKKESFPLTVTSAQKNPTAFYLCARDRYEGNEQSFGPGTRLTVL.

On this clonotype: This may arise from a read error, as a much more abundant clone is one base away. The J gene is TRBJ2-3, the V gene TRBV27; 14 nucleotides match TRBD2. The CDR3 is 18 amino acids. The germline V gene encodes CDR1 MNHEY and CDR2 SMNVEV (reference sequence). CDR3 bases: TGTGCCGGCAGTGCCTCCTCCGGGACTAGCGGGAGAGGAGATACGCAGTATTTT. It translates to CAGSASSGTSGRGDTQYF.

This chain connects TRBV6-1 to TRBJ2-5; 7 bases agree with TRBD2. Per the germline V gene, CDR1 is MNHNS and CDR2 is SASEGT. This CDR3 contains 14 residues. V gave up 7 bases and J gave up 5 bases; unmatched junction bases: 10. CDR3 protein: CASTGGSIGETQYF. The CDR3 DNA sequence: TGTGCCAGCACCGGCGGGAGTATCGGCGAGACCCAGTACTTC.

This clonotype was seen repeatedly, ten times or more. This chain joins TRBV3-1 and TRBJ2-7; D gene uncertain. This CDR3 is built from 12 residues. The germline V gene has CDR1 LGHDT and CDR2 YNNKEL (reference sequence). The V end lost 0 bases, the J end lost 7 bases, and 7 bases lay between the germline ends. CDR3 nucleotide sequence: TGTGCCAGCAGCCAAGATCTGGGAGAGCAGTACTTC. Its translation is CASSQDLGEQYF.

V usage is TRBV7-2 and J usage is TRBJ1-5; D may be TRBD1 (6 bases). Between the trimmed V and J ends, which lost 4 bases and 11 bases, there was a span of 15 bases. This CDR3 has 13 residues. CDR1 SGHTA and CDR2 FQGNSA come from the germline V gene. The CDR3 DNA is TGTGCCAGCAGCTCCTGGGGACAATCAGCCCAGCATTTT. This encodes CASSSWGQSAQHF.

This clonotype was found a few times. The chain has TRBV5-1 and TRBJ2-1, with a possible D match to TRBD2 (5 bases). The ends were cut back, 4 bases at V and 5 bases at J, with 19 bases in the middle. This CDR3 has 16 amino acids. Per germline, CDR1 SGHRS and CDR2 YFSETQ. CDR3 coding DNA: TGCGCCAGCAGCCCCCACGAGGGAGCCGGCGACAATGAGCAGTTCTTC. This translates into CASSPHEGAGDNEQFF.

This clonotype was detected many times. The chain carries TRBV3-1 and TRBJ2-4; 11 bases line up with TRBD1. V lost 1 base to trimming and J lost 6 bases; unmatched junction nucleotides: 5. CDR3 length equals 16 residues. Per the germline V gene, CDR1 is LGHDT and CDR2 is YNNKEL (reference sequence). CDR3 bases: TGTGCCAGCAGCCAAGCCCGGACAGGGGGCGGAAACATTCAGTACTTC. Translated, it gives CASSQARTGGGNIQYF.

This clonotype was counted only a few times. The chain employs TRBV15 and TRBJ2-2, with a weak D call TRBD2 (5 bases). The germline V gene has CDR1 LNHNV and CDR2 YYDKDF (reference sequence). Trimming left V 0 bases short and J 4 bases short, with 9 bases between. The CDR3 is 15 amino acids. Written as DNA, the CDR3 is TGTGCCACCAGCAGAGAGCGGGTGGGCACCGGGGAGCTGTTTTTT. It encodes CATSRERVGTGELFF.

This clonotype has a handful of counts. The junction and the germline gene differ at one end; a read error may be behind it. The chain joins TRBV5-1 to TRBJ1-4, with D unresolved. CDR1 is SGHRS, CDR2 YFSETQ, per germline. This CDR3 has 16 amino acids. The CDR3 spells CASSLAVSATNEKLFF. CDR3 nucleotide sequence: TGCGCCAGCAGCTTGGCCGTGTCAGCAACTAATGAGAAACTGTTTTTT.

In its sample, this clonotype was seen many times. DNA for the CDR3: TGTGCCAGCAGCCCGATCTGGGCCGGGACAGGGCGAAAGGGGGAGACCCAGTACTTC. This gives the protein CASSPIWAGTGRKGETQYF. V is TRBV7-6 and J is TRBJ2-5; 9 nucleotides align to TRBD1. Germline V gene sequence: CDR1 SGHVS, CDR2 FNYEAQ. With V trimmed by 5 bases and J by 5 bases, 21 bases remained unmatched. This CDR3 comprises 19 residues.

This clonotype has a count of ten or more. J is TRBJ1-5 and V is TRBV10-3, with 9 bases lining up with TRBD1. The CDR3 has 14 amino acids. The J segment lost 0 bases and the V segment lost 10 bases, leaving 4 bases of the junction unmatched. Germline V gene data show CDR1 as ENHRY and CDR2 as SYGVKD. Here the CDR3 reads CATGTGNSNQPQHF. The DNA for the CDR3 is TGTGCCACGGGGACAGGGAATAGCAATCAGCCCCAGCATTTT.

The chain uses TRBV28 and TRBJ1-4, with TRBD1 matching 10 bases. V trimming: 6 bases; J trimming: 0 bases; junction bases outside the gene matches: 4. CDR1 is MDHEN and CDR2 is SYDVKM in the germline V gene. The CDR3 consists of 16 residues. The CDR3 region is CASSRQGAATNEKLFF. For the CDR3, the DNA is TGTGCCAGCAGCAGACAGGGGGCGGCAACTAATGAAAAACTGTTTTTT.

This clonotype was observed many times. V is TRBV12-3 or TRBV12-4 and J is TRBJ2-7, with 9 positions matching TRBD2. The CDR3 is made up of 14 amino acids. Trimming cost V 5 bases and J 3 bases; bases outside gene matches: 5. CDR3 loop: CASSPLAGNYEQYF. The DNA for the CDR3 is TGTGCCAGCAGTCCGCTAGCGGGGAACTACGAGCAGTACTTC.

In this sample, this clonotype turned up a few times. This sequence may be a read error, since a much larger clone differs from it by one base. The rearrangement joins TRBV28 to TRBJ2-1; 13 positions match TRBD2. This CDR3 has 16 amino acids. Germline V gives CDR1 MDHEN, CDR2 SYDVKM. V lost 6 bases, J lost 10 bases, and 12 bases stayed unmatched. The DNA of the CDR3 is TGTGCCAGCAGACTAGCGGGAGGGCAGGGGCCCCAGGAGCAGTTCTTC. Translated, it gives CASRLAGGQGPQEQFF.

This clonotype showed up just a few times. The chain combines TRBV5-1 with TRBJ2-3; D is undetermined. Looked up from germline, CDR1 is SGHRS and CDR2 is YFSETQ. CDR3 size: 14 residues. Trimming left V 0 bases short and J 5 bases short, with 10 bases between. CDR3 DNA: TGCGCCAGCAGCTTGGCTGGCTCTTTAGATACGCAGTATTTT. It encodes CASSLAGSLDTQYF.

This clonotype showed up just a few times. The gene calls are TRBV4-1 and TRBJ2-7; 11 bases agree with TRBD2. The ends lost 1 base at V and 5 bases at J; junction bases unmatched: 7. The CDR3 sequence is 16 residues long. Germline assignment: CDR1 MGHRA and CDR2 YSYEKL. CDR3 sequence reads: CASSQGPSGRFNEQYF. CDR3 DNA sequence: TGCGCCAGCAGCCAAGGACCTAGCGGGAGGTTCAACGAGCAGTACTTC.

The sample holds many counts of this clonotype. The chain joins TRBV29-1 to TRBJ2-7, with 7 bases lining up with TRBD1. This CDR3 has 14 residues. Germline V gene sequence: CDR1 SQVTM, CDR2 ANQGSEA. The ends lost 2 bases at V and 2 bases at J; junction bases unmatched: 6. The CDR3 reads CSVELTGSPYEQYF. The CDR3 region has the DNA TGCAGCGTTGAACTGACAGGGTCTCCCTACGAGCAGTACTTC.

The rearrangement links TRBV7-4 to TRBJ1-3; TRBD1 is a possible D gene (5 bases). The CDR3 is 16 residues long. Trimming removed 4 bases at V and 0 bases at J, with 13 bases between. Germline values: CDR1 SGHVT, CDR2 SQSDAQ. CDR3 in amino acids: CASSYHQGASGNTIYF. CDR3 DNA: TGTGCCAGCAGCTACCACCAGGGAGCCTCTGGAAACACCATATATTTT.

This clonotype was observed at least ten times. V gene TRBV12-3 or TRBV12-4 combines with J gene TRBJ2-1; TRBD2 aligns across 13 bases. The CDR3 runs to 17 residues. With 5 bases clipped from V and 5 bases from J, the junction kept 9 bases outside the gene matches. In DNA, the CDR3 is TGTGCCAGCAGTACCTTAAGGACTAGCGGGAGCCACAATGAGCAGTTCTTC. Protein: CASSTLRTSGSHNEQFF.

J is TRBJ1-6 and V is TRBV9; D is unclear. Trimming stripped 0 bases from V and 6 bases from J, with 10 bases between. The CDR3 contains 15 residues. Germline lookup yields CDR1 SGDLS and CDR2 YYNGEE. CDR3 coding DNA: TGTGCCAGCAGCGTAGGGGCAGAGGGTAATTCACCCCTCCACTTT. Translated, it gives CASSVGAEGNSPLHF.